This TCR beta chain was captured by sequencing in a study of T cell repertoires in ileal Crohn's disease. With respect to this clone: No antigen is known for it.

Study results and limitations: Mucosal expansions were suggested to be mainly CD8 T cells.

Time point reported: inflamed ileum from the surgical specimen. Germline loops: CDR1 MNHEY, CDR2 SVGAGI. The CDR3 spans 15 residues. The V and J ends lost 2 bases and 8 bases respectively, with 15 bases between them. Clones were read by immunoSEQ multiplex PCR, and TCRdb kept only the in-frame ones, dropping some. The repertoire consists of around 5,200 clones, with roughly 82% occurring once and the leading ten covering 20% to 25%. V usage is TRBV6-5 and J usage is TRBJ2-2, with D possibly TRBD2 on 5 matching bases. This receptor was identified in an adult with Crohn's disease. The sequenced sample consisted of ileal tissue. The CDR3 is CASSYNSSPGGELFF. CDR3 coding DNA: TGTGCCAGCAGTTACAATTCTAGCCCGGGGGGGGAGCTGTTTTTT.